What follows are 15 T cell receptor beta chains derived from one specimen sequenced in a study of blood T cell repertoires in COVID-19. Here immunoSEQ multiplex PCR was the method, and the copy in TCRdb shows in-frame clones only, minus some. This sample has about 210,000 clones, with about 85% found just once. The sequenced material came from peripheral blood. These receptor sequences come from an older man with acute or convalescent COVID-19.

The rearrangement links TRBV5-1 to TRBJ2-3; 11 bases align to TRBD2. Germline loops: CDR1 SGHRS, CDR2 YFSETQ. This CDR3 has 17 amino acids. J gave up 4 bases and V 3 bases, and 10 bases lay outside the gene matches. This CDR3 reads CASSSAGSGRVSDTQYF. The CDR3 region has the DNA TGCGCCAGCAGCTCGGCAGGTAGCGGGAGGGTATCAGATACGCAGTATTTT.

This sequence joins TRBV28 and TRBJ2-7; 8 bases match TRBD2. V lost 8 bases, J lost 3 bases, and 6 bases stayed unmatched. Germline-derived CDR1 and CDR2 are MDHEN and SYDVKM. The CDR3 consists of 13 residues. This CDR3 is CASLASGYYEQYF. CDR3 DNA: TGTGCCAGCTTGGCTAGCGGGTACTACGAGCAGTACTTC. The variable domain in full, with the rest retrieved from reference TRBV28 and TRBJ2-7, is DVKVTQSSRYLVKRTGEKVFLECVQDMDHENMFWYRQDPGLGLRLIYFSYDVKMKEKGDIPEGYSVSREKKERFSLILESASTNQTSMYLCASLASGYYEQYFGPGTRLTVT.

The rearrangement links TRBV19 to TRBJ2-1; 7 bases agree with TRBD1. The CDR3 spans 15 residues. Germline V gene sequence: CDR1 LNHDA, CDR2 SQIVND (reference sequence). V trimming: 8 bases; J trimming: 0 bases; junction bases outside the gene matches: 7. The CDR3 protein is CASRKDRVSYNEQFF. CDR3 DNA sequence: TGTGCCAGTCGTAAAGACAGGGTCTCCTACAATGAGCAGTTCTTC. Based on the CDR3 plus reference TRBV19 and TRBJ2-1, the full variable domain is DGGITQSPKYLFRKEGQNVTLSCEQNLNHDAMYWYRQDPGQGLRLIYYSQIVNDFQKGDIAEGYSVSREKKESFPLTVTSAQKNPTAFYLCASRKDRVSYNEQFFGPGTRLTVL.

CDR3 bases: TGCGCCAGCAGCCAGGGGACTAGCGGCTACACCGGGGAGCTGTTTTTT. It specifies CASSQGTSGYTGELFF. The V call is TRBV4-3, the J call TRBJ2-2, with 11 bases identical to TRBD2. J was trimmed by 3 bases and V by 3 bases; bases with no gene match: 3. The CDR3 sequence is 16 residues long. Germline lookup yields CDR1 LGHNA and CDR2 YSLEER.

The V gene is TRBV21-1, the J gene TRBJ2-2; the table's D call, TRBD2, was not checked against the DNA. TRBV21-1 is termed a pseudogene. The CDR3 has 18 amino acids. The CDR3 sequence: CASSTFYLAGGPRGELFF. CDR3 bases: TGTGCCAGCAGCACGTTTTATCTAGCGGGAGGCCCGCGGGGGGAGCTGTTTTTT.

The table lists this clone with a count of one. This chain uses TRBV19 with TRBJ2-7; TRBD2 matches at 11 bases. J gave up 7 bases and V 5 bases, and 4 bases lay outside the gene matches. Germline lookup yields CDR1 LNHDA and CDR2 SQIVND (reference sequence). This CDR3 has 13 amino acids. CDR3: CASSLAGGYEQYF. The CDR3 DNA follows: TGTGCCAGTAGTCTAGCGGGAGGTTATGAGCAGTACTTC.

As to this clone: This specimen includes other DNA sequences encoding the same CDR3. The chain is built from TRBV29-1 and TRBJ2-2; 8 bases line up with TRBD1. Germline V gene lookup returns CDR1 SQVTM and CDR2 ANQGSEA. CDR3 length: 14 residues. The junction had 3 bases not matched to a gene; V was cut back by 5 bases and J by 1 base. CDR3 nucleotides: TGCAGCGTTACCGGGACAGGGAACACCGGGGAGCTGTTTTTT. Amino acid sequence: CSVTGTGNTGELFF.

This clone was recorded once. This chain connects TRBV7-2 to TRBJ1-5; TRBD1 matches at 8 bases. This CDR3 is 15 amino acids long. The V and J ends lost 5 bases and 1 base, in that order; junction bases with no gene match: 4. In germline, CDR1 is SGHTA, CDR2 FQGNSA. CDR3 amino acids: CASSPDRGSNQPQHF. The CDR3, as DNA: TGTGCCAGCAGCCCAGACAGGGGAAGCAATCAGCCCCAGCATTTT.

V is TRBV11-2 and J is TRBJ1-3; 7 positions agree with TRBD1. From germline, CDR1 is SGHAT and CDR2 FQNNGV. The CDR3 spans 15 residues. Germline trimming cut 5 bases from V and 4 bases from J; bases unmatched to any gene: 8. CDR3 coding DNA: TGTGCCAGCAGCGAGGCGACAGGGACCGGAAACACCATATATTTT. Protein product: CASSEATGTGNTIYF.

The chain has TRBV7-5 and TRBJ1-1; the D segment call TRBD1 is taken from the table without a DNA check. TRBV7-5 is assigned pseudogene status. This CDR3 is built from 13 residues. CDR3 nucleotide sequence: TGTGTCAGAAGCTACCCCGGGACATCCTTTCGCTTCTTT. Its translation: CVRSYPGTSFRFF.

The V gene is TRBV5-1, the J gene TRBJ1-1, with TRBD1 matching 7 bases. Germline V gives CDR1 SGHRS, CDR2 YFSETQ. The CDR3 loop spans 14 amino acids. V was clipped by 3 bases and J by 6 bases; unmatched bases: 8. CDR3 coding DNA: TGCGCCAGCAGCTCGCAGGGGGTAGTGGCTGAAGCTTTCTTT. It specifies CASSSQGVVAEAFF.

The V gene is TRBV6-6, the J gene TRBJ1-3; D call uncertain. This CDR3 comprises 16 residues. Per the germline V gene, CDR1 is MNHNY and CDR2 is SVGAGI (reference sequence). V lost 5 bases and J lost 0, with 14 bases in between. In nucleotides, the CDR3 is TGTGCCAGCAGTCCCGGGTCTCCAAACTCTGGAAACACCATATATTTT. Translating gives CASSPGSPNSGNTIYF.

This clone was counted once. Since a much larger clone is just one base distant, this may be a read error. This rearrangement joins TRBV27 to TRBJ2-1; D remains unclear. The CDR3 is made up of 11 amino acids. Germline V lookup: CDR1 MNHEY, CDR2 SMNVEV (reference sequence). V lost 3 bases and J 7 bases, leaving 4 bases between the germline ends. The CDR3 loop reads CASSFMNEQFF. As DNA, the CDR3 is TGTGCCAGCAGTTTTATGAATGAGCAGTTCTTC.

This clone was detected only once. The chain uses TRBV2 and TRBJ2-6, with a possible D match to TRBD1 (6 bases). The CDR3 has 17 amino acids. Germline values: CDR1 SNHLY, CDR2 FYNNEI. V shed 8 bases and J shed 0 bases, with 17 bases lying between them. The chain's CDR3 is CASVPDRRISGANVLTF. In nucleotides, the CDR3 is TGTGCCAGCGTGCCGGACAGACGAATCTCTGGGGCCAACGTCCTGACTTTC.

This chain uses TRBV18 with TRBJ1-4; D not certain. CDR1 is KGHSH and CDR2 is LQKENI in the germline V gene. The CDR3 is made up of 13 amino acids. V was clipped by 0 bases and J by 6 bases, with 5 bases between them. The CDR3 coding sequence is TGTGCCAGCTCACCACCCGCAGATGAAAAACTGTTTTTT. Protein product: CASSPPADEKLFF.